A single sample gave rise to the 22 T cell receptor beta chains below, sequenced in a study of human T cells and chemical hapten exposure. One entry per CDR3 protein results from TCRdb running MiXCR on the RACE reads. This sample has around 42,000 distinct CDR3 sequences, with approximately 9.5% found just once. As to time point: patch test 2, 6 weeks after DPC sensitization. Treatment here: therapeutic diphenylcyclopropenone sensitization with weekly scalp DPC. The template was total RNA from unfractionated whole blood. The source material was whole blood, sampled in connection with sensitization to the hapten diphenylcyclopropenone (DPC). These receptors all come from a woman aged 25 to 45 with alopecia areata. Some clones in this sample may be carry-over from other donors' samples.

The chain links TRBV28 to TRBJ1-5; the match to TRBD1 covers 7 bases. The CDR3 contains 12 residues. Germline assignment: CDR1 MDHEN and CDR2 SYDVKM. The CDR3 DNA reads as TGTGGAGACAGGGCCGGGAATCAGCCCCAGCATTTT. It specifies CGDRAGNQPQHF.

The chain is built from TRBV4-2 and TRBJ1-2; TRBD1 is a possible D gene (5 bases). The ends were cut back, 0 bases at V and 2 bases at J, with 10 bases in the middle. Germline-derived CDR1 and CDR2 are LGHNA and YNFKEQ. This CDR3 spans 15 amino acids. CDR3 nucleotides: TGTGCCAGCAGCCAAGATTGGGGACGAAACTATGGCTACACCTTC. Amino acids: CASSQDWGRNYGYTF.

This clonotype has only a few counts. CDR3 sequence (DNA): TGTGCCAGCAGTGAGGGGAAACAAGAGACCCAGTACTTC. Translated: CASSEGKQETQYF. The J gene is TRBJ2-5, the V gene TRBV2; D unresolved. V was clipped by 3 bases and J by 2 bases, with 7 bases between them. This CDR3 has 13 amino acids. Germline V lookup: CDR1 SNHLY, CDR2 FYNNEI.

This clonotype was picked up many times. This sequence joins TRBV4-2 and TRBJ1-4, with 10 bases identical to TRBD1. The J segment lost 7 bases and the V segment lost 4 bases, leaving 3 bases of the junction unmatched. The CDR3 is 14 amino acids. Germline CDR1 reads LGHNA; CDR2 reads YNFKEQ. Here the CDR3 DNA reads TGTGCCAGCAGCCTGACAGGGGGCAGTGAAAAACTGTTTTTT. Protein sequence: CASSLTGGSEKLFF.

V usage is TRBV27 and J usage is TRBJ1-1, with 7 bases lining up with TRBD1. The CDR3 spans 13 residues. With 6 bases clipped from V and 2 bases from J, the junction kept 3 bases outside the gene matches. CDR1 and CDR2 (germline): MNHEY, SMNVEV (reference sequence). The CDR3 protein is CASSRDRNTEAFF. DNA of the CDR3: TGTGCCAGCAGCCGGGACAGAAACACTGAAGCTTTCTTT.

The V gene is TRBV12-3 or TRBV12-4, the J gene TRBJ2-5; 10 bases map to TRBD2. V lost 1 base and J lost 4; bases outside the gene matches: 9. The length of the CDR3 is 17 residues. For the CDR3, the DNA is TGTGCCAGCAGTTTAGGGGCGCTAGCGGGGGCCCTAGAGACCCAGTACTTC. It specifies CASSLGALAGALETQYF.

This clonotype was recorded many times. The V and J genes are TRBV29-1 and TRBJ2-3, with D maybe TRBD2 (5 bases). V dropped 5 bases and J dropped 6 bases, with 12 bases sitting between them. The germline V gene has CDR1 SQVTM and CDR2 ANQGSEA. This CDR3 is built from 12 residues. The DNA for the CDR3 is TGCAGCGTTAGGCCCCCGGGGGATACGCAGTATTTT. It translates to CSVRPPGDTQYF.

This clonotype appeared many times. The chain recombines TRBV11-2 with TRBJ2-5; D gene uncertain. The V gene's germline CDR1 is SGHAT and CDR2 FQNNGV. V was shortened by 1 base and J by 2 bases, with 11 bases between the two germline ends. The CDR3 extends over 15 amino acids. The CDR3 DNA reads TGTGCCAGCAGCTTAGCCCCGGACGGGCAAGAGACCCAGTACTTC. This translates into CASSLAPDGQETQYF.

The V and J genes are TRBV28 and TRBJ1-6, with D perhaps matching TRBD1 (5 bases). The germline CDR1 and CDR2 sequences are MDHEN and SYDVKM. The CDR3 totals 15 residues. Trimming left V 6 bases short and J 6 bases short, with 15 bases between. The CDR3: CASSPQAAINSPLHF. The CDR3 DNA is TGTGCCAGCAGCCCACAGGCCGCTATTAATTCACCCCTCCACTTT.

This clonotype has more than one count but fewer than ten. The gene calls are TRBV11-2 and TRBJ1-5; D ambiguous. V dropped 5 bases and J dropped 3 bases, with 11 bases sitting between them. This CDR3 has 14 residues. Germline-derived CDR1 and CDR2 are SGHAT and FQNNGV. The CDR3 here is CASSPLGFNQPQHF. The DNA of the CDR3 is TGTGCCAGCAGCCCCCTGGGATTCAATCAGCCCCAGCATTTT.

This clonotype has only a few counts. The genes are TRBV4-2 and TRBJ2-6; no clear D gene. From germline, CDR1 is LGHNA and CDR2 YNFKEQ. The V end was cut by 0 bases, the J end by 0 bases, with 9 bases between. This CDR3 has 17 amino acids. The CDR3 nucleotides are TGTGCCAGCAGCCAAGATCAAGTGTCCTCTGGGGCCAACGTCCTGACTTTC. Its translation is CASSQDQVSSGANVLTF.

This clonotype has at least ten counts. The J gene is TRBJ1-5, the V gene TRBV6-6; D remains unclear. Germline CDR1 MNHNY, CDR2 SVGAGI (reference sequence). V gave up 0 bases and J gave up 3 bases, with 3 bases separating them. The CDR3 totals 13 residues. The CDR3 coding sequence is TGTGCCAGCAGTTACTCCCTCAATCAGCCCCAGCATTTT. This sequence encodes CASSYSLNQPQHF.

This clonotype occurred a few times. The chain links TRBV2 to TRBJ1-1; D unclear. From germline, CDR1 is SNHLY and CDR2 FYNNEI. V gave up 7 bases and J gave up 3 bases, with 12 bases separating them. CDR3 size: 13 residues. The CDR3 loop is CASTGISDTEAFF. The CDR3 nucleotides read TGTGCCAGCACCGGGATCTCGGACACTGAAGCTTTCTTT.

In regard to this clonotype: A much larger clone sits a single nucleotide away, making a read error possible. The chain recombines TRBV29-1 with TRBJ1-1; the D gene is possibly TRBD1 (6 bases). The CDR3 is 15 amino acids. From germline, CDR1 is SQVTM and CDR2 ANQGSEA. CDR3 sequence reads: CCVVGFGGLGTEAFF. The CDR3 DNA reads TGCTGCGTTGTCGGTTTCGGGGGGCTTGGGACTGAAGCTTTCTTT.

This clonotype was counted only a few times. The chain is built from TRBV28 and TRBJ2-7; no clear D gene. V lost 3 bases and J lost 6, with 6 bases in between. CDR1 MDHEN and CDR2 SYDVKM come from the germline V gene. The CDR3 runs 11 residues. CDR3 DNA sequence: TGTGCCAGCAGTTTGGGAATCGAGCAGTACTTC. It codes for CASSLGIEQYF.

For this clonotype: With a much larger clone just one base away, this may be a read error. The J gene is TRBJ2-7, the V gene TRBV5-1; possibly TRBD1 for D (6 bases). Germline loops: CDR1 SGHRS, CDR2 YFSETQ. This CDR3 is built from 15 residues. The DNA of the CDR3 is TGCGCCAGCAGCTTGGGACAGGCGCAGACCTACGAGCTGTACTTC. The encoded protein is CASSLGQAQTYELYF.

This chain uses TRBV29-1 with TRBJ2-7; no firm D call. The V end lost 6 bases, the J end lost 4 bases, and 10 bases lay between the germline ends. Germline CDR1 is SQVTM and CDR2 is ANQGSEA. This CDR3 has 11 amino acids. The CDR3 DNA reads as TGCAGCGTAGGCTCCGGATACGAGCAGTACTTC. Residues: CSVGSGYEQYF.

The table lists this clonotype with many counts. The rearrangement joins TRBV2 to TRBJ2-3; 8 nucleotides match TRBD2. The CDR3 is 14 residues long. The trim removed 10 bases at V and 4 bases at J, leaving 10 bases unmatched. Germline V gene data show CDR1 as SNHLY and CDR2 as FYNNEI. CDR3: CANQRAGGADTQYF. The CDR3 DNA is TGTGCCAACCAGCGGGCGGGGGGAGCAGATACGCAGTATTTT.

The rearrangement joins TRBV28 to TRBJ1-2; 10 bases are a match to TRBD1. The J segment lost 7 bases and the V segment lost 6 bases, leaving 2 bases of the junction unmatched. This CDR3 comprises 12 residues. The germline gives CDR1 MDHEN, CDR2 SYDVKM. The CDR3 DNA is TGTGCCAGCAGGAGGACAGGGGGTGGCTACACCTTC. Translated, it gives CASRRTGGGYTF.

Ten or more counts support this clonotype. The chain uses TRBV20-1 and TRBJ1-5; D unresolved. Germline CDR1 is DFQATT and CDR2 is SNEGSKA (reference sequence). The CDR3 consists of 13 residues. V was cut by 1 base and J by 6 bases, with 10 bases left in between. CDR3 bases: TGCAGTGCTAGAGGGTTCAGCTCTCAGCCCCAGCATTTT. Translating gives CSARGFSSQPQHF.

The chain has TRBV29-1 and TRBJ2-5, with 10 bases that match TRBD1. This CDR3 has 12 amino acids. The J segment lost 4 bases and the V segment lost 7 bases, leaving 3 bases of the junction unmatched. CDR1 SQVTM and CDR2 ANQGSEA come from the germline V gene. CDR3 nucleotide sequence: TGCAGCGGCCGACAGGGGGCAGAGACCCAGTACTTC. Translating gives CSGRQGAETQYF.

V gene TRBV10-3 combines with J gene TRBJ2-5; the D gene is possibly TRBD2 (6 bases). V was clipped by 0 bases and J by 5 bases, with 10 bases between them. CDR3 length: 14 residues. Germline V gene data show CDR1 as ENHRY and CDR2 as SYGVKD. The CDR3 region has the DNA TGTGCCATCAGTGAGTCGAATAGCGGCGAGACCCAGTACTTC. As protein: CAISESNSGETQYF.